A selection of T cell receptor beta chains follows, all from one sample in a study of cytomegalovirus exposure and HLA in healthy donors. Assay used: immunoSEQ multiplex PCR; TCRdb lists only in-frame clones, some missing. The sample yields approximately 27,000 clones, roughly 68% seen once. Sequenced sample: PBMCs. All receptors come from a woman in her fifties or sixties in good health and CMV-seronegative. Both conserved end residues are part of each CDR3. A D gene is named only where the DNA matches it firmly. Rows give clone size only sometimes, using once, few, many, or a class for an expanded clone.

cdr3_nt,cdr3_aa,d_call,clone_size,v_call,j_call
TGTGCCAGCAGCTTCCAACTCGGGGGGTCCTATGGCTACACCTTC,CASSFQLGGSYGYTF,-,-,TRBV5-4,TRBJ1-2
TGTGCCAGCAGCCAAGACGGGGCTAACTATGGCTACACCTTC,CASSQDGANYGYTF,-,-,TRBV4-2,TRBJ1-2
TGCAGCGTTGACAGGGCGGCCACAGATACGCAGTATTTT,CSVDRAATDTQYF,-,few,TRBV29-1,TRBJ2-3
TGTGCCAGCTCGTGGGGGGGCACTGAAGCTTTCTTT,CASSWGGTEAFF,-,-,TRBV11-2,TRBJ1-1
TGTGCCAGCAGTCCTTCAGGGGTAGGCGGCTACACCTTC,CASSPSGVGGYTF,-,-,TRBV6-1,TRBJ1-2
TGCGCCAGCAGCTTCAATTCAAAACAGGGGGATCAGCCCCAGCATTTT,CASSFNSKQGDQPQHF,TRBD1,-,TRBV4-1,TRBJ1-5
TGCGCCAGCAGCCCCGGAGATCGGGGTGGTGGGTCACCCCTCCACTTT,CASSPGDRGGGSPLHF,-,-,TRBV5-1,TRBJ1-6
TGTGCCAGCAGCTTAAGGGACAGGGGAGGGGAAAAACTGTTTTTT,CASSLRDRGGEKLFF,TRBD1,medium-sized,TRBV13,TRBJ1-4
TGCGCCAGCAGTCAAAGGCGAGGCCGGCAAGAGACCCAGTACTTC,CASSQRRGRQETQYF,-,few,TRBV23-1,TRBJ2-5
TGCGCCAGCAGCCAAGATACGAGACAGGGTACACCCCTCCACTTT,CASSQDTRQGTPLHF,TRBD1,-,TRBV4-1,TRBJ1-6
TGTGCCAGTCTCCAGGGCTATGGCTACACCTTC,CASLQGYGYTF,-,-,TRBV19,TRBJ1-2
TGCGCCAGCAGCTTGTCATTACAGGGTCGAGGCACAGATACGCAGTATTTT,CASSLSLQGRGTDTQYF,-,few,TRBV5-1,TRBJ2-3
TGTGCCAGCAGTCGGACAGAAGAGACCCAGTACTTC,CASSRTEETQYF,-,once,TRBV6-5,TRBJ2-5
TGCGCCAGCAGCCCCACGGACTGGAGCTCTGGGGCCAACGTCCTGACTTTC,CASSPTDWSSGANVLTF,-,-,TRBV5-1,TRBJ2-6
TGTGCCAGCAGTAAACAGGGACGATATGGCTACACCTTC,CASSKQGRYGYTF,-,once,TRBV6-5,TRBJ1-2
TGTGCCAGCAGCTTAGTCGGACAGGGGGCATCAGGCTACACCTTC,CASSLVGQGASGYTF,TRBD1,-,TRBV7-2,TRBJ1-2
TGTGCCAGCAGTGCCTACACTAAGGACTCGAGGTTAGAAGCTTTCTTT,CASSAYTKDSRLEAFF,-,-,TRBV25-1,TRBJ1-1
TGTGCCAGCAGTGAACCAGCGGTCACCTACAATGAGCAGTTCTTC,CASSEPAVTYNEQFF,-,-,TRBV25-1,TRBJ2-1
TGTGCCAGCGGACAGGGGGCAAGGAGCTACGAGCAGTACTTC,CASGQGARSYEQYF,TRBD1,few,TRBV6-1,TRBJ2-7
TGCAGCGTTGAAGTGGGAGGGGTACGCGAGCAGTACTTC,CSVEVGGVREQYF,TRBD2,-,TRBV29-1,TRBJ2-7
TGTGCCAGCAGTTACGCCACACAACAAGAGACCCAGTACTTC,CASSYATQQETQYF,-,-,TRBV6-5,TRBJ2-5
TGTGCCAGTGGTGGTTCCGAGGGACAGCCCCAGCATTTT,CASGGSEGQPQHF,-,-,TRBV6-6,TRBJ1-5
TGTGCCAGCTCACCAAACCCCGACTCGTCCTACGAGCAGTACTTC,CASSPNPDSSYEQYF,-,-,TRBV18,TRBJ2-7
TGTGCCAGCAGTAGGTCTCGGGGTAACTATGGCTACACCTTC,CASSRSRGNYGYTF,-,-,TRBV28,TRBJ1-2
TGTGCCAGCAGTGAAGATCATACAGGGCAGGAGACCCAGTACTTC,CASSEDHTGQETQYF,-,once,TRBV6-1,TRBJ2-5
TGTGCCAGCAGCCCGAGGACAGGGGAAACTGAAGCTTTCTTT,CASSPRTGETEAFF,TRBD1,-,TRBV13,TRBJ1-1
TGCAGCGTTCGACAGGGTGTGGACACTGAAGCTTTCTTT,CSVRQGVDTEAFF,TRBD1,-,TRBV29-1,TRBJ1-1
TGCGCCAGCAGCCCGCTAGGGGCGGGGTTGGGGAATGAGCAGTTCTTC,CASSPLGAGLGNEQFF,-,-,TRBV4-1,TRBJ2-1
TGTGCCAGCAGCTTACGATGGGCACAGGAGGGCTACACCTTC,CASSLRWAQEGYTF,-,-,TRBV11-2,TRBJ1-2
TGCAGCGTACAACTCCAGGGGAGCTACGAGCAGTACTTC,CSVQLQGSYEQYF,-,-,TRBV29-1,TRBJ2-7
TGTGCCAGCAGCTTGCCAGGGGCGGTTGAAAAACTGTTTTTT,CASSLPGAVEKLFF,-,-,TRBV5-6,TRBJ1-4
TGTGCCAGCAGCTTTGGAGCGGGAGGGACTAGCGCTAGCACAGATACGCAGTATTTT,CASSFGAGGTSASTDTQYF,TRBD2,-,TRBV5-4,TRBJ2-3
TGTGCCAGTAGTATCGTTCAGGCAACTGAAGCTTTCTTT,CASSIVQATEAFF,-,-,TRBV19,TRBJ1-1
TGCAGCGTTGAAAACGGGGGGGAGACCCAGTACTTC,CSVENGGETQYF,TRBD2,-,TRBV29-1,TRBJ2-5
TGTACCTCCTCCAGGGTAGGCACTGAAGCTTTCTTT,CTSSRVGTEAFF,-,-,TRBV6-5,TRBJ1-1
TGTGCCAGCAGCCCTACTTGGGGAGGCTACGAGCAGTACTTC,CASSPTWGGYEQYF,-,-,TRBV6-1,TRBJ2-7
TGCGCCAGCAGCCAAGTCGGGCAGGGAGAGACCCAGTACTTC,CASSQVGQGETQYF,-,few,TRBV4-1,TRBJ2-5
TGTGCCAGCTGGGCTAGCGGGAGGTACGAGCAGTACTTC,CASWASGRYEQYF,TRBD2,-,TRBV6-5,TRBJ2-7
TGTGCCAGCGGTTACCGGGACAGGGGCCTTAGGGAGCAGTACTTC,CASGYRDRGLREQYF,TRBD1,-,TRBV6-5,TRBJ2-7
TGTGCCACCAGCAGAGATGCAGGGAAGTACGAGCAGTACTTC,CATSRDAGKYEQYF,-,few,TRBV15,TRBJ2-7
TGTGCCAGCAGCGTAGGGAGCTTACGAAGGGGTGAAGCTTTCTTT,CASSVGSLRRGEAFF,-,once,TRBV9,TRBJ1-1
TGCAGCGTTGGACCCGGGGTTAATCAGCCCCAGCATTTT,CSVGPGVNQPQHF,-,-,TRBV29-1,TRBJ1-5
TGTGCCAGCAGTGACCGGGACAGCAGCTCCTACAATGAGCAGTTCTTC,CASSDRDSSSYNEQFF,TRBD1,-,TRBV6-1,TRBJ2-1
TGCAGCGCCGACAGGGCCGCACAAGGTACGCAGTATTTT,CSADRAAQGTQYF,TRBD1,few,TRBV29-1,TRBJ2-3